This TCR beta chain was sequenced for a study of cytomegalovirus exposure and HLA in healthy donors. Germline values: CDR1 SQVTM, CDR2 ANQGSEA. CDR3 size: 14 residues. The trim removed 4 bases at V and 6 bases at J, leaving 9 bases unmatched. Study results and caveats: As a later analysis showed, a missense DCLRE1C variant was linked to trimming of TCR beta V- and J-genes. An analysis that came later showed most CMV-associated TCR beta chains appearing HLA-restricted. TRBV6-2, TRBV6-3 and some other V segments were unresolvable in 87-base-pair reads. An analysis done earlier found most TCR beta V segments productive about 87% or about 30% of the time.

To note about this clone: Its target is not known.

60 Vbeta and 13 Jbeta primers were used in PCR. Libraries were prepared by immunoSEQ multiplex PCR; TCRdb keeps only in-frame clonotypes and omits some of them. The sample lists under 150,000 clones; approximately 68% were seen once. The chain couples TRBV29-1 to TRBJ2-7; 10 bases align to TRBD2. Sequencing was carried out using PBMCs. The clonotype was recovered from a man aged 55-75 years in good health and CMV-seronegative. The CDR3 here is CSVVNLAGESEQYF. CDR3 nucleotides: TGCAGCGTTGTTAATCTAGCGGGAGAGAGCGAGCAGTACTTC.